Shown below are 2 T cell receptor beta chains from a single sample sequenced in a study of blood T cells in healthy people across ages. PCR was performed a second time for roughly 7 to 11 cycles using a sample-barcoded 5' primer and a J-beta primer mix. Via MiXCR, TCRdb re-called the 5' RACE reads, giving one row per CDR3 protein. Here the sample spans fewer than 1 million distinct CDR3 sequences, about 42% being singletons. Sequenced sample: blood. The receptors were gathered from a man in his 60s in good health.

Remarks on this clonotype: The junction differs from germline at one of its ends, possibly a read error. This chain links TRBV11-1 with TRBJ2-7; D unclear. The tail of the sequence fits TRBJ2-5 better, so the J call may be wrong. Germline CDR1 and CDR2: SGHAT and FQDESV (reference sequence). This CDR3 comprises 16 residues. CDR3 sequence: CASSARVCSPQGTQYF. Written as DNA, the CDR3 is TGTGCCAGCAGCGCCCGTGTCTGCTCCCCACAAGGGACCCAGTACTTC.

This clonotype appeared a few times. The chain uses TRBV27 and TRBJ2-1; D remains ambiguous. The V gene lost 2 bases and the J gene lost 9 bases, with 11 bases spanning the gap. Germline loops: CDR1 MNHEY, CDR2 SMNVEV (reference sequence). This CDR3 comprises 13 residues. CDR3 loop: CASSLILEAEQFF. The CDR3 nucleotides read TGTGCCAGCAGTTTAATCCTTGAGGCTGAGCAGTTCTTC.